These T cell receptor beta chains were read from a single sample in a study of T cells expressing NK-cell markers. TCRdb reprocessed the 5' RACE reads and stores each CDR3 protein as one record, lacking DNA. The data show 200,000 to 300,000 distinct CDR3 sequences, and the top ten clones hold about 0.39%. Sequenced material: blood T cells: a sorted CD56 or NKG2C T cell subset, CD4+ or CD8+ T cells, or bulk PBMC T cells (not recorded which). The source of these receptors is a young man in good health. The CDR3 runs from the conserved cysteine through the conserved F or W.

v_gene: TRBV5-1; j_gene: TRBJ2-4; CDR3aa: CASSLTGSNIQYF
v_gene: TRBV12-3/TRBV12-4; j_gene: TRBJ2-7; CDR3aa: CASSSSNEQYF
v_gene: TRBV6-5; j_gene: TRBJ2-7; CDR3aa: CASSYSGGGTGPYEQYF
v_gene: TRBV5-4; j_gene: TRBJ2-1; CDR3aa: CASSLTSGSWNEQFF
v_gene: TRBV29-1; j_gene: TRBJ2-3; CDR3aa: CSVEGTSGTDTQYF
v_gene: TRBV4-3; j_gene: TRBJ1-4; CDR3aa: CASSQDSPQPEKLFF
v_gene: TRBV5-1; j_gene: TRBJ2-1; CDR3aa: CASSFLTPGQGNNEQFF
v_gene: TRBV18; j_gene: TRBJ2-1; CDR3aa: CASSPLGTSGRGEQFF
v_gene: TRBV9; j_gene: TRBJ2-1; CDR3aa: CASSVEASGLSEQFF
v_gene: TRBV18; j_gene: TRBJ1-2; CDR3aa: CASSPFGTGADYGYTF
v_gene: TRBV5-1; j_gene: TRBJ2-1; CDR3aa: CASSRSGQRENEQFF
v_gene: TRBV5-1; j_gene: TRBJ2-4; CDR3aa: CASSLGTRDIQYF
v_gene: TRBV5-6; j_gene: TRBJ2-5; CDR3aa: CASSSRPLETQYF
v_gene: TRBV5-1; j_gene: TRBJ2-2; CDR3aa: CASSLRQGPGELFF
v_gene: TRBV7-9; j_gene: TRBJ2-7; CDR3aa: CASSLDGRNYEQYF
v_gene: TRBV20-1; j_gene: TRBJ1-6; CDR3aa: CSASGTTDSPLHF
v_gene: TRBV5-1; j_gene: TRBJ2-1; CDR3aa: CASSSGLAVYNEQFF
v_gene: TRBV12-3/TRBV12-4; j_gene: TRBJ2-6; CDR3aa: CASSFWGGSGANVLTF
v_gene: TRBV6-2/TRBV6-3; j_gene: TRBJ2-7; CDR3aa: CASSQTRSGSAYEQYF
v_gene: TRBV21-1; j_gene: TRBJ2-3; CDR3aa: CASSKEGSGNSTDTQYF
v_gene: TRBV11-3; j_gene: TRBJ2-1; CDR3aa: CASHTGSLYNEQFF
v_gene: TRBV9; j_gene: TRBJ1-4; CDR3aa: CASSLTPGNDEKLFF
v_gene: TRBV29-1; j_gene: TRBJ1-4; CDR3aa: CSVRDSSGEKLFF
v_gene: TRBV25-1; j_gene: TRBJ2-1; CDR3aa: CASGLDRVSNEQFF
v_gene: TRBV29-1; j_gene: TRBJ1-1; CDR3aa: CSESVGLTTEAFF
v_gene: TRBV12-3/TRBV12-4; j_gene: TRBJ2-7; CDR3aa: CASSFLGPGKLNYEQYF
v_gene: TRBV9; j_gene: TRBJ2-3; CDR3aa: CASSDPDWTNTDTQYF
v_gene: TRBV29-1; j_gene: TRBJ2-5; CDR3aa: CSVEWGQETQYF
v_gene: TRBV20-1; j_gene: TRBJ2-1; CDR3aa: CSAISGRGYNEQFF
v_gene: TRBV10-3; j_gene: TRBJ1-2; CDR3aa: CAISRSETGGADGYTF
v_gene: TRBV20-1; j_gene: TRBJ2-1; CDR3aa: CSARDGTGGSYNEQFF
v_gene: TRBV12-3/TRBV12-4; j_gene: TRBJ2-2; CDR3aa: CASSYFGLAVNTGELFF
v_gene: TRBV20-1; j_gene: TRBJ1-2; CDR3aa: CSAREGTGRYGYTF
v_gene: TRBV9; j_gene: TRBJ2-7; CDR3aa: CASSVTGTLAYEQYF
v_gene: TRBV28; j_gene: TRBJ1-2; CDR3aa: CATGTAYGYTF
v_gene: TRBV29-1; j_gene: TRBJ2-3; CDR3aa: CSARRLGTQYF
v_gene: TRBV11-2; j_gene: TRBJ2-3; CDR3aa: CATASYTDTQYF
v_gene: TRBV6-2/TRBV6-3; j_gene: TRBJ2-5; CDR3aa: CASSSVVTGETQYF
v_gene: TRBV7-9; j_gene: TRBJ2-1; CDR3aa: CASSWGAGNEQFF
v_gene: TRBV10-3; j_gene: TRBJ2-1; CDR3aa: CAIGTSGSYNEQFF